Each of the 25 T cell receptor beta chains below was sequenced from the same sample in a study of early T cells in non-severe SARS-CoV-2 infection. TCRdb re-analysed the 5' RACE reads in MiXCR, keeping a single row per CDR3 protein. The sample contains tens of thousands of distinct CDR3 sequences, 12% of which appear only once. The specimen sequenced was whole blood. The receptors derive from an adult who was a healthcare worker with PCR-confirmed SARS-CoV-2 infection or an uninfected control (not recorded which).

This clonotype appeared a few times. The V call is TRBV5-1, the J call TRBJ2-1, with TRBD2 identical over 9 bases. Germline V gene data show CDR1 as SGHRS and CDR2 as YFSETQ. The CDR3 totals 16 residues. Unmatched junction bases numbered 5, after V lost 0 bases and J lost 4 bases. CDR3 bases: TGCGCCAGCAGCTTGGGGGGGACTAGCTTTTACAATGAGCAGTTCTTC. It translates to CASSLGGTSFYNEQFF. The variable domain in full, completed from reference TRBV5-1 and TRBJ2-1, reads KAGVTQTPRYLIKTRGQQVTLSCSPISGHRSVSWYQQTPGQGLQFLFEYFSETQRNKGNFPGRFSGRQFSNSRSEMNVSTLELGDSALYLCASSLGGTSFYNEQFFGPGTRLTVL.

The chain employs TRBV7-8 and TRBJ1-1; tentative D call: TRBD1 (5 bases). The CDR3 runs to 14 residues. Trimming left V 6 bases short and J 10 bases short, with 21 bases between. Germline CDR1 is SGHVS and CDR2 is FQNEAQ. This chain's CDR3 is CASRADTPQRVAFF. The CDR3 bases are TGTGCCAGCAGGGCGGACACTCCTCAACGGGTAGCTTTCTTT. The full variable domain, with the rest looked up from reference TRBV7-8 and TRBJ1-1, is GAGVSQSPRYKVAKRGQDVALRCDPISGHVSLFWYQQALGQGPEFLTYFQNEAQLDKSGLPSDRFFAERPEGSVSTLKIQRTQQEDSAVYLCASRADTPQRVAFFGQGTRLTVV.

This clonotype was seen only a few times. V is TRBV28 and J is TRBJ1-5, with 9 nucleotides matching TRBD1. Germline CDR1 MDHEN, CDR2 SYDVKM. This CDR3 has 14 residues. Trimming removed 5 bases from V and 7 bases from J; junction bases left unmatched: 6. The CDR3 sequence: CASSGDRERQPQHF. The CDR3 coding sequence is TGTGCCAGCAGTGGGGACAGGGAACGGCAGCCCCAGCATTTT.

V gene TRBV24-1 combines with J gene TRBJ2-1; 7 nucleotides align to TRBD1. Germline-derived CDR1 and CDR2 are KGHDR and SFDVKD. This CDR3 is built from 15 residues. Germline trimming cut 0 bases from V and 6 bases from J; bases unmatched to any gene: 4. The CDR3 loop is CATSDLDRVSNEQFF. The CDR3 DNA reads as TGTGCCACCAGTGATTTGGACAGGGTGAGCAATGAGCAGTTCTTC.

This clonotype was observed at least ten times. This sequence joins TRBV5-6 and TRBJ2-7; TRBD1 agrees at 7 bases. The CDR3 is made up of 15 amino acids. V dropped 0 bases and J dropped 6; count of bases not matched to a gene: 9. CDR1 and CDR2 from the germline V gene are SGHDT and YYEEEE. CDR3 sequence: CASSLVEGQTFEQYF. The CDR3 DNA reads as TGTGCCAGCAGCTTGGTTGAGGGACAGACATTCGAGCAGTACTTC.

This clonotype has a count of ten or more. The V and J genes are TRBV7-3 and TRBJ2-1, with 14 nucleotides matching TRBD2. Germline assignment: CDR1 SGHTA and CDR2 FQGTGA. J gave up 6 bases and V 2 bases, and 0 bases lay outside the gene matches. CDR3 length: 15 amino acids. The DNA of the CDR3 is TGTGCCAGCAGCTTAGGGACTAGCGGGAGCAATGAGCAGTTCTTC. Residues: CASSLGTSGSNEQFF.

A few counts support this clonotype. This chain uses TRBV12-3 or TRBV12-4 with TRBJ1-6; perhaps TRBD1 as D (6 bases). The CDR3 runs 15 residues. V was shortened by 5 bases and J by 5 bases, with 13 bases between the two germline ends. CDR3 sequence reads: CASSRGQLHNSPLHF. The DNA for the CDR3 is TGTGCCAGCAGTAGGGGACAACTCCATAATTCACCCCTCCACTTT.

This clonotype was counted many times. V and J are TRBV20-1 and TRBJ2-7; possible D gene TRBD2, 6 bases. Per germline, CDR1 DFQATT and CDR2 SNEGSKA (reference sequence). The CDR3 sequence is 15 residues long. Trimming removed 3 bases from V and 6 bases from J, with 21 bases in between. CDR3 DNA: TGCAGTGCTAGGACCCTGCTGACGGGGGTGGCCGAGCAGTACTTC. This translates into CSARTLLTGVAEQYF.

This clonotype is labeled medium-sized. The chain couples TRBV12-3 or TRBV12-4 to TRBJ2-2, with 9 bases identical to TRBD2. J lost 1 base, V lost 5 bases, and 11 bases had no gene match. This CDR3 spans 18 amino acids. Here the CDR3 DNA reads TGTGCCAGCAGTCCCCCCGGGGCGGGAGGGCTGAACACCGGGGAGCTGTTTTTT. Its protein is CASSPPGAGGLNTGELFF.

CDR3 in DNA: TGTGCCAGCAGCTATACCCTACAGGGGGCGCGGGTCACCGGGGAGCTGTTTTTT. Protein product: CASSYTLQGARVTGELFF. The J gene is TRBJ2-2, the V gene TRBV7-9; 9 nucleotides align to TRBD1. The CDR3 runs 18 residues. Per the germline V gene, CDR1 is SEHNR and CDR2 is FQNEAQ (reference sequence). V lost 4 bases and J lost 4; bases outside the gene matches: 13.

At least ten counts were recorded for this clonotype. The CDR3 nucleotides read TGTGCCAGCAGCTCCGGATGGGGCTACACCTTC. Its protein product is CASSSGWGYTF. The genes are TRBV7-9 and TRBJ1-2; the D is unclear. The germline gives CDR1 SEHNR, CDR2 FQNEAQ (reference sequence). V was clipped by 4 bases and J by 8 bases, with 8 bases between them. CDR3 size: 11 residues.

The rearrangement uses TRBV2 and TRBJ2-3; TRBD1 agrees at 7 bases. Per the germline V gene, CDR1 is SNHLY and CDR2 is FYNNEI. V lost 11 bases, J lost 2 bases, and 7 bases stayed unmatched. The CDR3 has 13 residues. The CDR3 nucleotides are TGTGCCGTACCGGGACAGACCACAGATACGCAGTATTTT. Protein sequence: CAVPGQTTDTQYF.

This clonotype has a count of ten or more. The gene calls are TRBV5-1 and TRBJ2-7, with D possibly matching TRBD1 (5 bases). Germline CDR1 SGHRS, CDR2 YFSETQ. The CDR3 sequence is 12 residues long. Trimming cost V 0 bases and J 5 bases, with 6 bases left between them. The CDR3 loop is CASSLETDEQYF. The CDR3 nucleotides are TGCGCCAGCAGCTTGGAGACAGACGAGCAGTACTTC. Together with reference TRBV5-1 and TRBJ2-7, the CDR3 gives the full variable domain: KAGVTQTPRYLIKTRGQQVTLSCSPISGHRSVSWYQQTPGQGLQFLFEYFSETQRNKGNFPGRFSGRQFSNSRSEMNVSTLELGDSALYLCASSLETDEQYFGPGTRLTVT.

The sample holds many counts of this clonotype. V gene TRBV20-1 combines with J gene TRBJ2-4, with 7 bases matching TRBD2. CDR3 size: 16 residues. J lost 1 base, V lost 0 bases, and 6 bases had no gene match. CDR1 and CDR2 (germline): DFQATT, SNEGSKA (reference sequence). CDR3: CSARDPRGSAKNIQYF. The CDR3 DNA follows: TGCAGTGCTAGAGATCCCCGCGGGAGTGCCAAAAACATTCAGTACTTC.

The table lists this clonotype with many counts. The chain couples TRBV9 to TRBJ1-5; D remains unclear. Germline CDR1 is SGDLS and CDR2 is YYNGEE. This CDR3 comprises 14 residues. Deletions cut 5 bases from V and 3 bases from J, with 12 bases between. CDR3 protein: CASSVGAHNQPQHF. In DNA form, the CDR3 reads TGTGCCAGCAGTGTTGGTGCGCACAATCAGCCCCAGCATTTT. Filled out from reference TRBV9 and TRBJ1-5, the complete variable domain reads DSGVTQTPKHLITATGQRVTLRCSPRSGDLSVYWYQQSLDQGLQFLIQYYNGEERAKGNILERFSAQQFPDLHSELNLSSLELGDSALYFCASSVGAHNQPQHFGDGTRLSIL.

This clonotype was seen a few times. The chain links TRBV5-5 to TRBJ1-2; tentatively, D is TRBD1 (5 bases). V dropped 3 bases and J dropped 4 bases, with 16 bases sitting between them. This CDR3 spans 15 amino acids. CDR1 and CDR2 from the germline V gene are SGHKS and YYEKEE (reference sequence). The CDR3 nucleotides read TGTGCCAGCAGCTCCCAGGGCGGAACGGGCTATGGCTACACCTTC. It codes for CASSSQGGTGYGYTF.

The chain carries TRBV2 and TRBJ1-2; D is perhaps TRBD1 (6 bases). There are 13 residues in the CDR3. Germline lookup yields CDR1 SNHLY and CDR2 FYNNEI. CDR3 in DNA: TGTGCGCAGGGGATTCCAACTATCTATGGCTACACCTTC. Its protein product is CAQGIPTIYGYTF.

The CDR3 loop is CASSSLGGAIVSNEQFF. CDR3 nucleotide sequence: TGCGCCAGCAGCTCTCTGGGGGGAGCTATCGTATCAAATGAGCAGTTCTTC. The chain links TRBV5-1 to TRBJ2-1; possibly TRBD2 for D (6 bases). The V gene lost 3 bases and the J gene lost 7 bases, with 23 bases spanning the gap. Germline-derived CDR1 and CDR2 are SGHRS and YFSETQ. The CDR3 loop spans 17 amino acids. The variable domain in full, completed from reference TRBV5-1 and TRBJ2-1, reads KAGVTQTPRYLIKTRGQQVTLSCSPISGHRSVSWYQQTPGQGLQFLFEYFSETQRNKGNFPGRFSGRQFSNSRSEMNVSTLELGDSALYLCASSSLGGAIVSNEQFFGPGTRLTVL.

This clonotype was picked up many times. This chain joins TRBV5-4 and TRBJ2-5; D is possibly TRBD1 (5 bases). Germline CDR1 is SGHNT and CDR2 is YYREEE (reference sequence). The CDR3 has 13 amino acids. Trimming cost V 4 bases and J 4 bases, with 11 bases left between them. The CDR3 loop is CASSLRGSETQYF. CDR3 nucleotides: TGTGCCAGCAGCCTAAGGGGTTCAGAGACCCAGTACTTC.

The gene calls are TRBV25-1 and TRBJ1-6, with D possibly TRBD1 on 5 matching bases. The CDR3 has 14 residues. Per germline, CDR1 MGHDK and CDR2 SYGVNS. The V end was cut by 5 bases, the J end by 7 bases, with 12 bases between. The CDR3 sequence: CASSWQGQNSPLHF. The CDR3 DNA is TGTGCCAGCAGTTGGCAGGGCCAAAATTCACCCCTCCACTTT. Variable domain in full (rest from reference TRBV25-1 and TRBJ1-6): EADIYQTPRYLVIGTGKKITLECSQTMGHDKMYWYQQDPGMELHLIHYSYGVNSTEKGDLSSESTVSRIRTEHFPLTLESARPSHTSQYLCASSWQGQNSPLHFGNGTRLTVT.

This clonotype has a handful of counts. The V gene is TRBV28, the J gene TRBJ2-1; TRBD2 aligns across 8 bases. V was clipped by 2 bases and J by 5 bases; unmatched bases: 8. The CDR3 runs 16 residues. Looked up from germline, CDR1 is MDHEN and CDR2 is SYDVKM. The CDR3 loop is CASSLGRLAGHNEQFF. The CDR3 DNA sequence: TGTGCCAGCAGTTTAGGAAGATTAGCGGGGCACAATGAGCAGTTCTTC.

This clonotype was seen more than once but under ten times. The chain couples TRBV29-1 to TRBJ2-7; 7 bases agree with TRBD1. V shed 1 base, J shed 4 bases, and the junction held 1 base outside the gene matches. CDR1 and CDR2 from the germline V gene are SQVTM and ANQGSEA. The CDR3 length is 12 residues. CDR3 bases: TGCAGCGTTGAAGGACAGGGTTACGAGCAGTACTTC. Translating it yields CSVEGQGYEQYF.

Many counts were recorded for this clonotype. The CDR3 protein is CASSPGTSGGVDEQFF. In nucleotides, the CDR3 is TGCGCCAGCAGCCCCGGGACTAGCGGGGGGGTCGATGAGCAGTTCTTC. The gene calls are TRBV5-1 and TRBJ2-1, with 16 nucleotides matching TRBD2. This CDR3 has 16 amino acids. With V trimmed by 4 bases and J by 8 bases, 6 bases remained unmatched. The germline V gene encodes CDR1 SGHRS and CDR2 YFSETQ.

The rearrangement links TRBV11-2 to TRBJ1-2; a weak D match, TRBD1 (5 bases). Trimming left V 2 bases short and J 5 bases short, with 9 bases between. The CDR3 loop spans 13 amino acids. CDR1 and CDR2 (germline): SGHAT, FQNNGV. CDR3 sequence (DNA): TGTGCCAGCAGCTTACAGGGAAATTATGGCTACACCTTC. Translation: CASSLQGNYGYTF.

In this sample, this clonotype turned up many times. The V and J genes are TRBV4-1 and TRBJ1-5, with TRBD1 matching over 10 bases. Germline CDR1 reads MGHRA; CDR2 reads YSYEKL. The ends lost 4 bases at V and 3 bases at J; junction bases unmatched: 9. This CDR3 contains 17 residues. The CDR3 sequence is CASSLRQGADFNQPQHF. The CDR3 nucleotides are TGCGCCAGCAGCCTGCGACAGGGGGCCGACTTCAATCAGCCCCAGCATTTT.